This T cell receptor (beta chain) was identified during a study of blood T cell repertoires in COVID-19. Across the study: Some COVID-19 samples were acute and others convalescent; all came from the United States, Italy and Spain. PBMCs, B-cell-depleted T cells, or T cells provided the cDNA or gDNA that made up the material.

Only in-frame clones appear in the TCRdb table, and some are missing; sequencing was by immunoSEQ multiplex PCR. The table includes about 250,000 clones, approximately 80% detected once. Germline V lookup: CDR1 SGHRS, CDR2 YFSETQ. V lost 1 base to trimming and J lost 5 bases, with 12 bases between them. The CDR3 loop spans 15 amino acids. Recruits, aged roughly 18 to 89 years, lived in some 25 US areas. Within 2 weeks before study entry, exposed participants met a COVID-19 case. The gene calls are TRBV5-1 and TRBJ2-2; no firm D call. The origin of this receptor is a man aged 35 to 55 who had been exposed to COVID-19. Sequencing input: PBMCs or T cells enriched from blood (not recorded which). CDR3 bases: TGCGCCAGCAGCTTGTACCCAGGTCTGACCGGGGAGCTGTTTTTT. This encodes CASSLYPGLTGELFF.